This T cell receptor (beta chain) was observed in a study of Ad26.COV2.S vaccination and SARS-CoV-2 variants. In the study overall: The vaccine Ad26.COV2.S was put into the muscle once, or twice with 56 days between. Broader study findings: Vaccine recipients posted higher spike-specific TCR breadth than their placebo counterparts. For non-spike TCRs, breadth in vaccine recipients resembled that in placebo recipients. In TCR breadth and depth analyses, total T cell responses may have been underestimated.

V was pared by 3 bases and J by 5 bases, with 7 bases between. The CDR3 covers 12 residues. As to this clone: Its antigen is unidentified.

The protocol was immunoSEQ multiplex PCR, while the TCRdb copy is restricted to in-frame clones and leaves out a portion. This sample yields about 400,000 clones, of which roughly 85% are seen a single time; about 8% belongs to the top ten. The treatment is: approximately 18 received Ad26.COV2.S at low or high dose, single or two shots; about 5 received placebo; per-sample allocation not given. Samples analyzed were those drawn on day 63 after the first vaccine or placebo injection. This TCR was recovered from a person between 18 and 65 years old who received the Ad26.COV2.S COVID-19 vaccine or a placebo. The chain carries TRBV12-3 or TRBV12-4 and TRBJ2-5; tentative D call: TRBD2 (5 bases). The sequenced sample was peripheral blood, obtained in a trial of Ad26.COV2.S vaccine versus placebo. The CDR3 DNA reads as TGTGCCAGCAGTTTTGAGCGGGAGACCCAGTACTTC. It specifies CASSFERETQYF.